These T cell receptor beta chains were read from a single sample in a study of CD8+ T cells in alopecia areata. Using immunoSEQ multiplex PCR, the repertoire was profiled, and TCRdb retains in-frame clones only, with some absent. The table records fewer than 250,000 clones, 30% to 40% of them present only once. Sequencing used CD4+ T cells sorted from blood, obtained at approximately week 30, from a patient treated with tofacitinib. The receptors derive from a human donor with alopecia areata. Both conserved end residues are trimmed from each CDR3. A D gene is named only where the DNA matches it firmly.

v_gene	j_gene	len	d_gene	CDR3aa
TRBV7-8	TRBJ2-1	13	TRBD2	ASSLVAGGDNEQF
TRBV9	TRBJ1-1	13	TRBD1	ASSPQGQPNTEAF
TRBV27	TRBJ2-1	14	-	ASSLSRGTAYNEQF
TRBV29-1	TRBJ2-3	12	TRBD1	STRTGGSTDTQY
TRBV4-1	TRBJ1-1	14	-	ASSHPPPVANTEAF
TRBV29-1	TRBJ1-1	10	-	SVRGGNTEAF
TRBV5-4	TRBJ2-1	14	TRBD2	ASSLSGGAWYNEQF
TRBV29-1	TRBJ1-1	12	-	SGGLGHPNTEAF
TRBV15	TRBJ1-3	15	TRBD1	ATSSRDRGLSGNTIY
TRBV2	TRBJ2-1	11	TRBD2	ASSQREYNEQF
TRBV2	TRBJ1-1	10	-	ASSETNTEAF
TRBV6-1	TRBJ1-5	13	TRBD1	ASSEKGGYNQPQH
TRBV19	TRBJ2-3	12	TRBD2	ASSTSGSQNTQY
TRBV7-3	TRBJ2-3	12	-	ASSFGVATDTQY
TRBV30	TRBJ2-7	11	-	AWSVGISYEQY
TRBV19	TRBJ1-1	13	-	ASSMEAGGNTEAF
TRBV4-1	TRBJ1-2	11	TRBD1	ASSQATGLGYT
TRBV27	TRBJ1-6	7	-	ARESPLH
TRBV5-1	TRBJ1-1	13	-	ASSLLPPRDTEAF
TRBV6-5	TRBJ1-5	14	-	ASSYGMGTGNQPQH
TRBV7-9	TRBJ1-3	12	-	ASGRDPSGNTIY
TRBV5-1	TRBJ2-1	9	-	ASRLQNEQF
TRBV30	TRBJ2-7	13	TRBD2	AWSPLAGVSYEQY
TRBV6-1	TRBJ2-5	12	-	ASRDLLGAETQY
TRBV5-1	TRBJ1-2	11	-	ASSLDKFGGYT
TRBV7-9	TRBJ2-7	11	-	AMWDTISYEQY
TRBV5-4	TRBJ1-1	14	TRBD1	ASSPNAGQGYTEAF
TRBV29-1	TRBJ2-1	12	TRBD2	SAKILAGVNEQF
TRBV5-4	TRBJ2-3	14	TRBD2	ASSLGGLAVSDTQY
TRBV2	TRBJ2-7	9	-	ASSLGYEQY
TRBV6-6	TRBJ2-7	13	-	ASSTRGREKHEQY
TRBV15	TRBJ1-5	16	TRBD1	ATSRGVDRGLSNQPQH
TRBV7-9	TRBJ2-3	13	TRBD1	ASSSGQPFTDTQY
TRBV6-1	TRBJ1-2	11	-	AAPISDNYGYT
TRBV5-1	TRBJ2-6	16	-	ASSLENRPASGANVLT
TRBV9	TRBJ2-1	13	-	ASSVEGEYYNEQF